A selection of T cell receptor beta chains follows, all from one sample in a study of blood T cell repertoires in COVID-19. This table comes from immunoSEQ multiplex PCR, and its TCRdb copy is limited to in-frame clones, with some not included. The sample consists of 400,000 to 550,000 clones, around 89% of them appearing once. Sequencing used peripheral blood. The receptor source for this set is a woman in her thirties with acute or convalescent COVID-19. The CDR3 runs from the conserved cysteine through the conserved F or W. A D gene is named only where the DNA matches it firmly. Size is stated for part of the rows, as once, few or many counts, or as a class when the clone is expanded.

size	V	D	J	DNA	CDR3
NA	TRBV28	TRBD1	TRBJ1-5	TGTGCCAGCAACCTCGACAGGGGGAATCAGCCCCAGCATTTT	CASNLDRGNQPQHF
NA	TRBV4-1	TRBD2	TRBJ2-5	TGCGCCAGCAGCCAAGGTCCCTCTAGGGGAGCGGGGGTGCAAGAGACCCAGTACTTC	CASSQGPSRGAGVQETQYF
NA	TRBV4-1	NA	TRBJ2-7	TGCGCCAGCAGCCAAGACTATCGACAGCCGTACGAGCAGTACTTC	CASSQDYRQPYEQYF
once	TRBV5-5	NA	TRBJ2-1	TGTGCCAGCAGCTTGATTGGGGCCAATGAGCAGTTCTTC	CASSLIGANEQFF
NA	TRBV6-5	TRBD2	TRBJ2-1	TGTGCCAGCAGTTACAGCCTAGCGGGGGGGCTGTTCTTC	CASSYSLAGGLFF
NA	TRBV5-1	NA	TRBJ2-5	TGCGCCAGCAGCCCCGGTCCCGAGGAGACCCAGTACTTC	CASSPGPEETQYF
NA	TRBV2	TRBD1	TRBJ2-4	TGTGCCAGTGACAGGGGGACTTTTACTCAGTACTTC	CASDRGTFTQYF
NA	TRBV4-1	TRBD1	TRBJ2-7	TGCGCCAGCAGCCCCTGGGACAGGACCTACGAGCAGTACTTC	CASSPWDRTYEQYF
NA	TRBV19	TRBD1	TRBJ1-2	TGTGCCAGTAGTATTACACAGGGGCACTATGGCTACACCTTC	CASSITQGHYGYTF
NA	TRBV6-5	TRBD1	TRBJ1-2	TGTGCCAGCAACCCCACGGGGACAGCCTATGGCTACACCTTC	CASNPTGTAYGYTF
NA	TRBV3-1/TRBV3-2	TRBD1	TRBJ2-1	TGTGCCAGCAGCCAAGATCTCGGCAGGGGGCCCTACAATGAGCAGTTCTTC	CASSQDLGRGPYNEQFF
few	TRBV5-1	NA	TRBJ1-6	TGCGCCAGCAAGGAAACAGGTGAAAATTCACCCCTCCACTTT	CASKETGENSPLHF
NA	TRBV5-5	NA	TRBJ1-1	TGTGCCAGCAGCTTGTGGCCAGGCTCCCTGAACACTGAAGCTTTCTTT	CASSLWPGSLNTEAFF
NA	TRBV19	NA	TRBJ2-3	TGTGCCAGTACCCCCCCCGGGGGATTCACAGATACGCAGTATTTT	CASTPPGGFTDTQYF
NA	TRBV11-2	TRBD2	TRBJ2-1	TGTGCCAGCAGCCGGGGGGAGACTAACAACAATGAGCAGTTCTTC	CASSRGETNNNEQFF
NA	TRBV9	NA	TRBJ2-7	TGTGCCAGCAGCCCCACAGGATGGTACGAGCAGTACTTC	CASSPTGWYEQYF
NA	TRBV7-3	NA	TRBJ2-5	TGTGCCAGCAGCTTAGCCAGGAAAGAGACCCAGTACTTC	CASSLARKETQYF
NA	TRBV18	NA	TRBJ2-5	TGTGCCAGCTCACCGCGGGACTTTCCGGGAGAGACCCAGTACTTC	CASSPRDFPGETQYF
NA	TRBV29-1	NA	TRBJ1-2	TGCAGCTTAGAACAGGGTTTTGGGGGCTACACCTTC	CSLEQGFGGYTF
NA	TRBV21-1	NA	TRBJ1-5	TGTGCCAGCAGCAGGGACAGGGTTGGTGACACTAGCAATCAGCCCCAGCATTTT	CASSRDRVGDTSNQPQHF
NA	TRBV4-1	TRBD1	TRBJ1-1	TGCGCCAGCAGCCCGTACAGGGGGGTGAACACTGAAGCTTTCTTT	CASSPYRGVNTEAFF
NA	TRBV3-1/TRBV3-2	TRBD2	TRBJ2-5	TGTGCCAGCAGCGGGACTAGTTCGTACCAAGAGACCCAGTACTTC	CASSGTSSYQETQYF
NA	TRBV5-1	TRBD2	TRBJ2-1	TGCGCCAGCAGCGCCGGACTAGCCGGGGCCAATGAGCAGTTCTTC	CASSAGLAGANEQFF
NA	TRBV7-3	TRBD1	TRBJ2-2	TGTGCCAGCAGCCGAGACAGGGTTGGCGGGGAGCTGTTTTTT	CASSRDRVGGELFF
NA	TRBV27	NA	TRBJ2-1	TGTGCCAGCAGTTTACCCGGGGGGCCCTACAATGAGCAGTTCTTC	CASSLPGGPYNEQFF
NA	TRBV7-6	NA	TRBJ2-5	TGTGCCAGCAGCTTCGAGGTGGCGTTTACGGGGGAGACCCAGTACTTC	CASSFEVAFTGETQYF
NA	TRBV27	TRBD2	TRBJ2-1	TGTGCCAGCAGTTTTGGGGGGGTGATGTACAATGAGCAGTTCTTC	CASSFGGVMYNEQFF
NA	TRBV18	NA	TRBJ1-6	TGTGCCAGCTCACTCACAGGAGATAATTCACCCCTCCACTTT	CASSLTGDNSPLHF
once	TRBV28	NA	TRBJ1-5	TGTGCCAGCAGTTTAATTTTAATTAGCAATCAGCCCCAGCATTTT	CASSLILISNQPQHF
NA	TRBV7-8	TRBD1	TRBJ2-7	TGTGCCAGCAGCTTCGACCCGACAGGGGGCAAGGCCTACGAGCAGTACTTC	CASSFDPTGGKAYEQYF
NA	TRBV5-5	NA	TRBJ1-5	TGTGCCAGCAGCGGCGGGGCTTCTGGCAATCAGCCCCAGCATTTT	CASSGGASGNQPQHF
NA	TRBV9	TRBD2	TRBJ2-1	TGTGCCAGCAGCCCCTACGTCGCTAGCGGGGGGGCCTATGAGCAGTTCTTC	CASSPYVASGGAYEQFF
NA	TRBV5-1	NA	TRBJ2-7	TGCGCCAGCAGCTTGTCTGCTAGCATAAGCTACGAGCAGTACTTC	CASSLSASISYEQYF
few	TRBV3-1/TRBV3-2	NA	TRBJ2-1	TGTGCCAGCAGTAACCCAGGACTAGGGAGGGGGGGTGAGCAGTTCTTC	CASSNPGLGRGGEQFF
NA	TRBV30	NA	TRBJ1-6	TGTGCCTGGAGTGTAACCGGGAGGAATTCACCCCTCCACTTT	CAWSVTGRNSPLHF
NA	TRBV4-1	TRBD1	TRBJ2-3	TGCGCCAGCAGCCGACCCGGGGACAGCCACACAGATACGCAGTATTTT	CASSRPGDSHTDTQYF
few	TRBV20-1	NA	TRBJ2-7	TGCAGTGCTAGTTACCAGGGTTCTGGCGAGCAGTACTTC	CSASYQGSGEQYF
NA	TRBV6-4	NA	TRBJ1-5	TGTGCCAGCAGGGACCTGCGACTGGGGGCCCACAATCAGCCCCAGCATTTT	CASRDLRLGAHNQPQHF
NA	TRBV9	TRBD2	TRBJ2-7	TGTGCCAGCAGCGTAGACTCTAGCGGTACCTACGAGCAGTACTTC	CASSVDSSGTYEQYF
NA	TRBV7-7	TRBD1	TRBJ2-5	TGTGCCAGCAGCTTACCGGGACAGGGCCAAGAGACCCAGTACTTC	CASSLPGQGQETQYF
NA	TRBV7-9	TRBD1	TRBJ1-2	TGTGCCAGCACCGGGACAGGAAGGGGTGACTATGGCTACACCTTC	CASTGTGRGDYGYTF
few	TRBV24-1	NA	TRBJ2-3	TGTGCCACCGTAGGGGAGGATCAAGATACGCAGTATTTT	CATVGEDQDTQYF